Sequencing of this T cell receptor (beta chain) was carried out in a study of cytomegalovirus exposure and HLA in healthy donors. Findings of the study overall: A later analysis linked 16,951 TCR beta sequences to HLA alleles at 0.05 false discovery rate. Per published reports, the classifier diagnosed cytomegalovirus status with high specificity and sensitivity. A highly shared variant cluster was judged a likely technical artifact.

The germline gives CDR1 SGDLS, CDR2 YYNGEE. The V and J ends lost 3 bases and 2 bases respectively, with 15 bases between them. This CDR3 spans 16 amino acids. Note on this clone: Its antigen is not known.

Amplification used 60 Vbeta primers and 13 Jbeta primers. In the source study's methods: Later, 80 million or so unique TCR beta chains were counted in an analysis, and approximately 10 million of them were shared. The protocol was immunoSEQ multiplex PCR, while the TCRdb copy is restricted to in-frame clones and leaves out a portion. V, J and clone size were drawn from that table, and D and trimming were deduced from the DNA. The table has about 120,000 clones, more than 65% seen once. The specimen was PBMCs. This clonotype was obtained from a man in his late teens or twenties in good health and CMV-seropositive. V usage is TRBV9 and J usage is TRBJ2-1, with D perhaps matching TRBD2 (6 bases). CDR3 in amino acids: CASSALRGGTYNEQFF. The CDR3 bases are TGTGCCAGCAGCGCGCTAAGGGGCGGGACCTACAATGAGCAGTTCTTC.